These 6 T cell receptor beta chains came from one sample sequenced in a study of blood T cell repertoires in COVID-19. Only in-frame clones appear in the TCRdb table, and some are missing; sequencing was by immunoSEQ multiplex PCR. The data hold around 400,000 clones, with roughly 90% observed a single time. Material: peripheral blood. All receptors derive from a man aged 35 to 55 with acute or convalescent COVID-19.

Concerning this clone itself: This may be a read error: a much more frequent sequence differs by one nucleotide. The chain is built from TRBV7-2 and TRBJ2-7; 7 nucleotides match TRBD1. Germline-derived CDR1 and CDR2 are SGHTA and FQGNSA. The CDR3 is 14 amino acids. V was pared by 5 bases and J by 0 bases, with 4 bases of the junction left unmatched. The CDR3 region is CASSGRDSSYEQYF. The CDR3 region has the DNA TGTGCCAGCAGCGGCCGGGACAGCTCCTACGAGCAGTACTTC.

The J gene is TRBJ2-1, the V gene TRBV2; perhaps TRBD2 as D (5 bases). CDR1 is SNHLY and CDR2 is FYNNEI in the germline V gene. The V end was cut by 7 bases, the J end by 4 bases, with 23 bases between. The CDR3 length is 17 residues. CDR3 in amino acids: CASTAPGEGVRYNEQFF. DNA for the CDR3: TGTGCCAGCACCGCTCCCGGCGAGGGAGTTAGGTACAATGAGCAGTTCTTC.

The CDR3 DNA reads as TGTGCCAGCAGCTTAGTCGCGGAAGCTTTCTTT. It is translated as CASSLVAEAFF. The V call is TRBV13, the J call TRBJ1-1; D is unclear. Germline assignment: CDR1 PRHDT and CDR2 FYEKMQ (reference sequence). CDR3 size: 11 residues. The germline V and J ends were trimmed by 1 base and 8 bases, with 5 bases remaining between them.

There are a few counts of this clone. CDR3 coding DNA: TGTGCCAGCACCCCTGCGGGCTTCAGCCATGGCTACACCTTC. As protein: CASTPAGFSHGYTF. The chain joins TRBV2 to TRBJ1-2; D unclear. Trimming took off 7 bases at V and 6 bases at J, with 18 bases between the two ends. The CDR3 contains 14 residues. Germline V gives CDR1 SNHLY, CDR2 FYNNEI.

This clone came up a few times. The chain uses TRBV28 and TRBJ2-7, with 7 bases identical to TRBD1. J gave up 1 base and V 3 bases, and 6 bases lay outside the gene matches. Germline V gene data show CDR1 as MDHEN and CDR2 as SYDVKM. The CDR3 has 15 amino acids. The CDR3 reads CASSFLKGASYEQYF. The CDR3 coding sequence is TGTGCCAGCAGTTTTCTGAAGGGGGCTTCCTACGAGCAGTACTTC.

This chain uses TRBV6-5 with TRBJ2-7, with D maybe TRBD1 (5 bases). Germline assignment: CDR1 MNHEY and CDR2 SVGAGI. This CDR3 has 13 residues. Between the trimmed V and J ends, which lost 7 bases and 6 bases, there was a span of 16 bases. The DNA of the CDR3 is TGTGCCAGCATCTGGCAGGGTCTAAGCGAGCAGTACTTC. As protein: CASIWQGLSEQYF.